This T cell receptor beta chain was profiled in a study of monozygotic twins with inflammatory bowel disease. Points from the study as a whole: Twin pairs that were concordant did not differ from discordant pairs in repertoire similarity, possibly from limited power.

Germline lookup yields CDR1 MNHNS and CDR2 SASEGT. This CDR3 is 16 amino acids long. As to this clonotype: The target antigen is unknown.

The authors made each sample's cDNA in eight separate reactions. After re-calling the 5' RACE reads, TCRdb lists one entry per CDR3 protein, DNA absent. In total, the table holds fewer than 550,000 distinct CDR3 sequences. The TCR was taken from a human donor with ulcerative colitis or Crohn's disease, or a healthy co-twin of an affected twin (not recorded which). The chain links TRBV6-1 to TRBJ1-5; as DNA is missing, the TRBD1 call by TCRdb cannot be tested. The specimen was blood. This CDR3 reads CASRPPTTRGNQPQHF.